The 32 T cell receptor beta chains below come from one sample, sequenced in a study of T cells in Graves' hyperthyroidism and ophthalmopathy. From RNA transcripts, TCR beta CDR3 regions were amplified. The TCR CDR3 first-round RT-PCR relied on the HTBI primer set. TCRdb passed the multiplex PCR reads through MiXCR, listing each CDR3 protein once. Of around 500,000 distinct CDR3 sequences detected, under 15% appear once; the ten largest clones hold around 17%. Input material: blood. These receptor sequences come from a woman younger than 30 with Graves' hyperthyroidism.

CDR3 DNA: TGTGCCAGCAGTCTAACCGGGACAGGTCAAGAGACCCAGTACTTC. Translated, it gives CASSLTGTGQETQYF. The chain joins TRBV12-3 or TRBV12-4 to TRBJ2-5, with 8 bases identical to TRBD1. The junction had 7 bases not matched to a gene; V was cut back by 5 bases and J by 2 bases. This CDR3 comprises 15 residues.

This clonotype was counted at least ten times. This rearrangement joins TRBV24-1 to TRBJ2-1; tentatively, D is TRBD2 (6 bases). Germline V CDR1 and CDR2: KGHDR, SFDVKD. Trimming took off 5 bases at V and 9 bases at J, with 7 bases between the two ends. The CDR3 spans 11 residues. The CDR3 coding sequence is TGTGCCACCAGTGCGGGAGTTGAGCAGTTCTTC. This codes for CATSAGVEQFF.

This clonotype was counted at least ten times. The CDR3 DNA reads as TGTGCCAGCGTAGGGGTAATGAACACTGAAGCTTTCTTT. Translating gives CASVGVMNTEAFF. The chain couples TRBV6-1 to TRBJ1-1; D may be TRBD1 (5 bases). The germline V gene encodes CDR1 MNHNS and CDR2 SASEGT. Trimming cost V 8 bases and J 0 bases, with 10 bases left between them. This CDR3 comprises 13 residues.

This clonotype was seen at least ten times. The rearrangement joins TRBV19 to TRBJ2-3; D may be TRBD1 or TRBD2 (5 bases each). Germline values: CDR1 LNHDA, CDR2 SQIVND (reference sequence). Trimming took off 2 bases at V and 0 bases at J, with 12 bases between the two ends. This CDR3 region has 16 residues. CDR3 coding DNA: TGTGCCAGTAGTATAACCGGGGACCTAAGCACAGATACGCAGTATTTT. It translates to CASSITGDLSTDTQYF.

This clonotype appeared many times. One end of the junction does not line up with germline, which may come from a read error. CDR3 sequence reads: CASSLEGGGRTPEAFF. CDR3 DNA sequence: TGTGCCAGCAGCCTAGAAGGGGGAGGACGAACGCCTGAAGCTTTCTTT. J is TRBJ1-1 and V is TRBV11-2, with a possible D match to TRBD1 (6 bases). The CDR3 consists of 16 residues. The germline V gene has CDR1 SGHAT and CDR2 FQNNGV.

This sequence joins TRBV5-1 and TRBJ1-2; D is unclear. Germline CDR1 is SGHRS and CDR2 is YFSETQ. The CDR3 has 14 residues. The V end lost 1 base, the J end lost 3 bases, and 10 bases lay between the germline ends. The CDR3 bases are TGCGCCAGCAGCTTGACGGGTATCGACTATGGCTACACCTTC. Amino acid sequence: CASSLTGIDYGYTF.

This clonotype was counted many times. The chain employs TRBV5-8 and TRBJ2-7, with a possible D match to TRBD2 (6 bases). V dropped 6 bases and J dropped 3 bases, with 22 bases sitting between them. This CDR3 has 16 amino acids. Looked up from germline, CDR1 is SGHTS and CDR2 is YDEGEE. The CDR3 here is CASTYGHSGYNYEQYV. The CDR3 region has the DNA TGTGCCAGCACCTACGGCCACAGCGGGTACAACTACGAGCAGTACGTC.

This clonotype was picked up a small number of times. The CDR3 reads CASLVSSSYNEQFF. CDR3 bases: TGTGCCAGCCTCGTCTCAAGCTCCTACAATGAGCAGTTCTTC. The chain combines TRBV6-1 with TRBJ2-1; D not resolved. Trimming left V 8 bases short and J 0 bases short, with 11 bases between. From germline, CDR1 is MNHNS and CDR2 SASEGT. This CDR3 is built from 14 residues.

This clonotype was counted many times. J is TRBJ2-7 and V is TRBV27; D perhaps matches TRBD1 (6 bases). Germline V gene sequence: CDR1 MNHEY, CDR2 SMNVEV (reference sequence). V was clipped by 0 bases and J by 4 bases, with 16 bases between them. CDR3 length equals 16 residues. CDR3 in amino acids: CASSLSIRTEVYEQYF. The CDR3 DNA is TGTGCCAGCAGTTTATCCATCCGGACAGAAGTATACGAGCAGTACTTC.

This clonotype was seen at least ten times. The V gene is TRBV12-3 or TRBV12-4, the J gene TRBJ2-1; D unclear. The germline V and J ends were trimmed by 4 bases and 0 bases, with 4 bases remaining between them. CDR3 length equals 13 residues. CDR3 sequence reads: CASSYSSYNEQFF. The CDR3 coding sequence is TGTGCCAGCAGTTACAGCTCCTACAATGAGCAGTTCTTC.

V is TRBV19 and J is TRBJ2-1; 10 bases are a match to TRBD2. Germline V lookup: CDR1 LNHDA, CDR2 SQIVND (reference sequence). The CDR3 runs to 17 residues. V gave up 8 bases and J gave up 0 bases; unmatched junction bases: 10. The CDR3 nucleotides are TGTGCCAGTGGTAAGACTAGCGGGCGCCTCTCCTACAATGAGCAGTTCTTC. Amino acids: CASGKTSGRLSYNEQFF.

This chain uses TRBV5-1 with TRBJ2-1; D is tentatively TRBD1 or TRBD2 (5 bases each). V dropped 9 bases and J dropped 7 bases, with 14 bases sitting between them. The CDR3 spans 12 residues. Germline CDR1 reads SGHRS; CDR2 reads YFSETQ. The CDR3 DNA reads as TGCGCCACCGCCCGGGACCGAAATGAGCAGTTCTTC. Translated: CATARDRNEQFF.

This clonotype has ten or more counts. This CDR3 reads CASSLTTGSIDTQYF. CDR3 in DNA: TGTGCCAGCAGCTTAACGACAGGGTCGATAGATACGCAGTATTTT. The chain couples TRBV7-3 to TRBJ2-3; TRBD1 matches at 7 bases. The CDR3 runs to 15 residues. The V gene end was trimmed by 0 bases and the J gene end by 5 bases; junction bases not matched to a gene: 5. CDR1 is SGHTA, CDR2 FQGTGA, per germline.

The sample holds many counts of this clonotype. This chain connects TRBV30 to TRBJ2-6; D possibly matches TRBD1 or TRBD2 (5 bases each). The CDR3 is made up of 14 amino acids. Per the germline V gene, CDR1 is GTSNPN and CDR2 is SVGIG (reference sequence). V was pared by 3 bases and J by 1 base, with 7 bases between. The CDR3 sequence: CAWRRGSGANVLTF. The CDR3 DNA is TGTGCCTGGAGGAGGGGATCTGGGGCCAACGTCCTGACTTTC. The whole variable domain, filled in from reference TRBV30 and TRBJ2-6, reads SQTIHQWPATLVQPVGSPLSLECTVEGTSNPNLYWYRQAAGRGLQLLFYSVGIGQISSEVPQNLSASRPQDRQFILSSKKLLLSDSGFYLCAWRRGSGANVLTFGAGSRLTVL.

At least ten counts were recorded for this clonotype. The chain recombines TRBV7-2 with TRBJ2-2; 10 bases align to TRBD2. From germline, CDR1 is SGHTA and CDR2 FQGNSA. Trimming at V came to 8 bases and at J to 2 bases, leaving 5 bases not matched to a gene. This CDR3 is 15 amino acids long. In nucleotides, the CDR3 is TGTGCCAGCGAGGGGACTAGCGTAAACACCGGGGAGCTGTTTTTT. This sequence encodes CASEGTSVNTGELFF.

The chain links TRBV4-2 to TRBJ1-5; tentatively, D is TRBD1 (5 bases). This CDR3 contains 15 residues. Trimming cost V 4 bases and J 5 bases, with 15 bases left between them. In germline, CDR1 is LGHNA, CDR2 YNFKEQ. Written as DNA, the CDR3 is TGTGCCAGCAGCCTAAGGGGTGGCGGTGATCAGCCCCAGCATTTT. This gives the protein CASSLRGGGDQPQHF.

This clonotype was counted between two and nine times. The J gene is TRBJ2-7, the V gene TRBV4-1; perhaps TRBD2 as D (6 bases). V was cut by 1 base and J by 0 bases, with 10 bases left in between. CDR3 size: 15 residues. Germline V gives CDR1 MGHRA, CDR2 YSYEKL. In nucleotides, the CDR3 is TGCGCCAGCAGCCAAGTGACAGCGGGCTCCTACGAGCAGTACGTC. This sequence encodes CASSQVTAGSYEQYV.

In this sample, this clonotype turned up a few times. The rearrangement uses TRBV3-1 and TRBJ2-7; 9 positions agree with TRBD1. This CDR3 contains 16 residues. Germline CDR1 LGHDT, CDR2 YNNKEL (reference sequence). The V and J ends lost 3 bases and 5 bases, in that order; junction bases with no gene match: 11. For the CDR3, the DNA is TGTGCCAGCAGCCAGATCCCGGGACAGGGAGCCCACGAGCAGTACTTC. This translates into CASSQIPGQGAHEQYF.

The CDR3: CATAGRTLYEQYF. CDR3 bases: TGTGCCACCGCGGGACGGACACTATACGAGCAGTACTTC. The chain employs TRBV10-3 and TRBJ2-7; TRBD2 might be the D (6 bases). The CDR3 consists of 13 residues. Looked up from germline, CDR1 is ENHRY and CDR2 is SYGVKD. V lost 10 bases and J lost 4, with 17 bases in between.

The rearrangement links TRBV7-2 to TRBJ2-7; 8 nucleotides align to TRBD2. Germline V CDR1 and CDR2: SGHTA, FQGNSA. Trimming at V came to 5 bases and at J to 3 bases, leaving 9 bases not matched to a gene. The CDR3 extends over 15 amino acids. The CDR3 protein is CASSQLRTSSYEQYF. Here the CDR3 DNA reads TGTGCCAGCAGCCAACTAAGGACTAGCAGCTACGAGCAGTACTTC.

This clonotype was observed at least ten times. The chain links TRBV7-2 to TRBJ1-3; the match to TRBD1 covers 8 bases. Losses at the gene ends were 3 bases for V and 12 bases for J; bases not matched to a gene: 10. CDR1 SGHTA and CDR2 FQGNSA come from the germline V gene. CDR3 length: 14 residues. This CDR3 reads CASSFKDRDSNIYF. Here the CDR3 DNA reads TGTGCCAGCAGCTTCAAGGACAGGGATAGTAACATATATTTT. The full variable domain, completed using reference TRBV7-2 and TRBJ1-3, is GAGVSQSPSNKVTEKGKDVELRCDPISGHTALYWYRQSLGQGLEFLIYFQGNSAPDKSGLPSDRFSAERTGGSVSTLTIQRTQQEDSAVYLCASSFKDRDSNIYFGEGSWLTVV.

In this sample, this clonotype turned up many times. The chain carries TRBV5-1 and TRBJ1-2; no firm D call. The germline V and J ends were trimmed by 0 bases and 0 bases, with 9 bases remaining between them. Germline V gene data show CDR1 as SGHRS and CDR2 as YFSETQ. The CDR3 has 15 amino acids. The CDR3: CASSLALGANYGYTF. In DNA, the CDR3 is TGCGCCAGCAGCTTGGCCTTGGGCGCTAACTATGGCTACACCTTC.

The table lists this clonotype with many counts. This chain uses TRBV11-2 with TRBJ2-1; perhaps TRBD2 as D (6 bases). The CDR3 length is 15 residues. Germline values: CDR1 SGHAT, CDR2 FQNNGV. The ends were cut back, 2 bases at V and 4 bases at J, with 12 bases in the middle. This CDR3 reads CASSLNVAVYNEQFF. CDR3 DNA sequence: TGTGCCAGCAGCTTAAACGTAGCGGTATACAATGAGCAGTTCTTC.

The V call is TRBV19, the J call TRBJ2-7; 7 bases match TRBD2. V shed 7 bases and J 3 bases; nucleotides not matched to a gene: 6. This CDR3 is 13 amino acids long. CDR1 LNHDA and CDR2 SQIVND come from the germline V gene (reference sequence). CDR3 residues: CASTPTGGYEQYF. The CDR3 DNA follows: TGTGCCAGTACCCCAACGGGAGGCTACGAGCAGTACTTC.

This clonotype was seen repeatedly, ten times or more. The CDR3, as DNA: TGTGCCACCGAATCAAGCTCTGGGGCCAACGTCCTGACTTTC. Its translation: CATESSSGANVLTF. This sequence joins TRBV24-1 and TRBJ2-6; D unclear. The germline V gene has CDR1 KGHDR and CDR2 SFDVKD. This CDR3 has 14 amino acids. V was pared by 9 bases and J by 0 bases, with 8 bases between.

In this sample, this clonotype turned up many times. The V call is TRBV12-3 or TRBV12-4, the J call TRBJ1-2; D might be TRBD1 (5 bases). This CDR3 comprises 13 residues. Trimming shortened V by 0 bases and J by 7 bases, and 9 bases separated the two germline ends. The CDR3 DNA reads as TGTGCCAGCAGTTTAGCGCTGGGGACTGGCTACACCTTC. Amino acid sequence: CASSLALGTGYTF.

Ten or more counts support this clonotype. The V gene is TRBV20-1, the J gene TRBJ1-6; D not resolved. The V and J ends lost 0 bases and 5 bases respectively, with 8 bases between them. Germline V lookup: CDR1 DFQATT, CDR2 SNEGSKA (reference sequence). The CDR3 contains 14 residues. This CDR3 is CSAREWGNNSPLHF. CDR3 nucleotides: TGCAGTGCTAGAGAGTGGGGTAATAATTCACCCCTCCACTTT.

This clonotype was observed at least ten times. The chain joins TRBV5-6 to TRBJ1-1, with D unclear. Germline values: CDR1 SGHDT, CDR2 YYEEEE. With 4 bases removed from V and 0 bases from J, the gap between germline ends came to 13 bases. The CDR3 is made up of 15 amino acids. Here the CDR3 reads CASSRKGYLNTEAFF. DNA for the CDR3: TGTGCCAGCAGCAGGAAAGGGTATCTGAACACTGAAGCTTTCTTT.

This clonotype was detected many times. The chain carries TRBV12-3 or TRBV12-4 and TRBJ1-4; D not resolved. The CDR3 is 13 amino acids. The V and J ends lost 5 bases and 7 bases respectively, with 11 bases between them. The CDR3 loop reads CASSPGPGEKLFF. Here the CDR3 DNA reads TGTGCCAGCAGTCCAGGACCGGGTGAAAAACTGTTTTTT.

The chain uses TRBV7-9 and TRBJ2-2, with 7 bases identical to TRBD1. CDR1 SEHNR and CDR2 FQNEAQ come from the germline V gene (reference sequence). This CDR3 region has 15 residues. V lost 5 bases and J lost 6; bases outside the gene matches: 9. DNA of the CDR3: TGTGCCAGCAGCCCCCGGAAGGGGGCCCCCGGGGAGCTGTTTTTT. Protein: CASSPRKGAPGELFF.

This clonotype was seen only a few times. Being one base from a much bigger clone, this may be a read error. V usage is TRBV30 and J usage is TRBJ2-5; no definite D call. CDR1 GTSNPN and CDR2 SVGIG come from the germline V gene (reference sequence). The CDR3 contains 15 residues. V lost 7 bases, J lost 9 bases, and 27 bases lay in between. The CDR3 bases are TGTGCCTACCAACGAAGCCTTGGGGTTGCCGAGGCCCAGTACTTC. Its protein is CAYQRSLGVAEAQYF.

The table lists this clonotype with many counts. The V and J genes are TRBV11-1 and TRBJ2-7; D call uncertain. Looked up from germline, CDR1 is SGHAT and CDR2 is FQDESV (reference sequence). V lost 3 bases to trimming and J lost 1 base, with 10 bases between them. The CDR3 totals 14 residues. DNA for the CDR3: TGTGCCAGCAGCTTTAGCCAGACATCCTACGAGCAGTACTTC. The encoded protein is CASSFSQTSYEQYF.